These 18 T cell receptor beta chains came from one sample sequenced in a study of T cell responses to AZD1222 COVID-19 vaccine. TCRdb's table, derived via immunoSEQ multiplex PCR, lists solely in-frame clones and lacks some. The table has 90,000 to 120,000 clones, about 92% seen once. Sequencing used peripheral blood, obtained 28 days after the second AZD1222 dose. These receptors were collected from an adult who received the AZD1222 COVID-19 vaccine.

A single count supports this clone. The rearrangement uses TRBV10-3 and TRBJ2-7; D is perhaps TRBD2 (5 bases). V gave up 10 bases and J gave up 4 bases, with 11 bases separating them. The CDR3 has 11 residues. Germline assignment: CDR1 ENHRY and CDR2 SYGVKD. The chain's CDR3 is CATSTGYEQYF. In DNA, the CDR3 is TGTGCCACCTCGACGGGGTACGAGCAGTACTTC.

This clone has just one count. The DNA for the CDR3 is TGTGCCAGCAGCAGGGGCACTGAAGCTTTCTTT. Translation gives CASSRGTEAFF. The chain is built from TRBV6-5 and TRBJ1-1; D might be TRBD1 (6 bases). The CDR3 covers 11 residues. Looked up from germline, CDR1 is MNHEY and CDR2 is SVGAGI. The V end lost 6 bases, the J end lost 4 bases, and 6 bases lay between the germline ends.

V is TRBV5-5 and J is TRBJ2-1; 8 bases match TRBD2. V was pared by 4 bases and J by 8 bases, with 14 bases of the junction left unmatched. The CDR3 totals 16 residues. The germline V gene encodes CDR1 SGHKS and CDR2 YYEKEE (reference sequence). The CDR3 loop is CASSPIAGQLGHEQFF. For the CDR3, the DNA is TGTGCCAGCAGCCCAATAGCGGGACAATTGGGCCATGAGCAGTTCTTC.

This chain connects TRBV2 to TRBJ2-1; 8 nucleotides line up with TRBD2. In germline, CDR1 is SNHLY, CDR2 FYNNEI. V dropped 6 bases and J dropped 5; count of bases not matched to a gene: 9. This CDR3 spans 15 amino acids. The CDR3 nucleotides read TGTGCCAGCAGGGGAACTAGCGGCCCCCACAATGAGCAGTTCTTC. Amino acids: CASRGTSGPHNEQFF.

V usage is TRBV12-3 or TRBV12-4 and J usage is TRBJ2-7; D uncertain. Trimming took off 6 bases at V and 2 bases at J, with 11 bases between the two ends. CDR3 length: 13 amino acids. CDR3 DNA sequence: TGTGCCAGCAGCCCGCCCGTCCCCTACGAGCAGTACTTC. The encoded protein is CASSPPVPYEQYF.

The chain combines TRBV11-3 with TRBJ1-6; D is unresolved. CDR3 size: 13 residues. V dropped 3 bases and J dropped 5 bases, with 5 bases sitting between them. Germline loops: CDR1 SGHNT, CDR2 YENEEA. The CDR3 bases are TGTGCCAGCAGCTTCGAAGATAATTCACCCCTCCACTTT. Protein product: CASSFEDNSPLHF.

The chain employs TRBV6-1 and TRBJ1-1; D uncertain. The germline gives CDR1 MNHNS, CDR2 SASEGT. Trimming took 0 bases from V and 2 from J, leaving 10 bases between them. The CDR3 sequence is 15 residues long. The CDR3 spells CASSEALGFNTEAFF. The CDR3 DNA reads as TGTGCCAGCAGTGAAGCATTAGGGTTCAACACTGAAGCTTTCTTT.

V and J are TRBV20-1 and TRBJ2-7; 7 bases line up with TRBD2. Trimming took 4 bases from V and 5 from J; bases not matched to a gene: 11. Per the germline V gene, CDR1 is DFQATT and CDR2 is SNEGSKA (reference sequence). The CDR3 spans 14 residues. The CDR3 DNA reads as TGCAGTGCTACTGAGGGCGCGGGGGACCACGAGCAGTACTTC. It codes for CSATEGAGDHEQYF.

V is TRBV6-2 or TRBV6-3 and J is TRBJ1-1, with D perhaps TRBD1 (6 bases). The V gene lost 2 bases and the J gene lost 6 bases, with 25 bases spanning the gap. Germline V lookup: CDR1 MNHEY, CDR2 SVGEGT. The CDR3 extends over 18 amino acids. Here the CDR3 DNA reads TGTGCCAGCAGTTACCTCCTTGGACGCTTAAGGGGGAATTCTGAAGCTTTCTTT. This encodes CASSYLLGRLRGNSEAFF.

This clone was seen once. The rearrangement joins TRBV4-2 to TRBJ1-4, with D perhaps TRBD1 (5 bases). In germline, CDR1 is LGHNA, CDR2 YNFKEQ. V was clipped by 1 base and J by 8 bases, with 14 bases between them. This CDR3 spans 15 amino acids. CDR3 in amino acids: CASSQAGQGGEKLFF. DNA for the CDR3: TGTGCCAGCAGCCAAGCGGGGCAGGGCGGCGAAAAACTGTTTTTT.

This rearrangement joins TRBV6-1 to TRBJ1-5; D ambiguous. CDR3 size: 16 residues. Per the germline V gene, CDR1 is MNHNS and CDR2 is SASEGT. V lost 3 bases and J 1 base, leaving 13 bases between the germline ends. DNA for the CDR3: TGTGCCAGCAGTGATCCTTTGGCGGGGAGCAATCAGCCCCAGCATTTT. This encodes CASSDPLAGSNQPQHF.

The chain combines TRBV11-1 with TRBJ1-1; D is ambiguous. Germline V lookup: CDR1 SGHAT, CDR2 FQDESV (reference sequence). The V end lost 7 bases, the J end lost 1 base, and 16 bases lay between the germline ends. This CDR3 is built from 15 residues. CDR3 residues: CASTRTASSNTEAFF. CDR3 nucleotide sequence: TGTGCCAGCACTCGGACGGCCTCTTCGAACACTGAAGCTTTCTTT.

This sequence joins TRBV9 and TRBJ1-2; TRBD1 is a possible D gene (5 bases). The CDR3 extends over 14 amino acids. Germline V gene data show CDR1 as SGDLS and CDR2 as YYNGEE. Trimming took 3 bases from V and 4 from J, leaving 13 bases between them. CDR3 region: CASSAQGRSYGYTF. The CDR3 bases are TGTGCCAGCAGCGCCCAGGGTAGAAGCTATGGCTACACCTTC.

The chain uses TRBV6-5 and TRBJ1-2, with TRBD1 as a possible D gene (5 bases). The CDR3 sequence is 13 residues long. Germline V gene sequence: CDR1 MNHEY, CDR2 SVGAGI. V was pared by 0 bases and J by 6 bases, with 8 bases between. The CDR3: CASSYSGRNGYTF. For the CDR3, the DNA is TGTGCCAGCAGTTACTCGGGACGGAATGGCTACACCTTC.

The chain carries TRBV27 and TRBJ1-6; D is uncertain. The V gene's germline CDR1 is MNHEY and CDR2 SMNVEV (reference sequence). The CDR3 sequence is 13 residues long. V lost 2 bases and J lost 7, with 6 bases in between. This CDR3 is CASSLVTNSPLHF. In DNA form, the CDR3 reads TGTGCCAGCAGTTTAGTTACCAATTCACCCCTCCACTTT.

The chain combines TRBV20-1 with TRBJ1-2; D is ambiguous. Germline-derived CDR1 and CDR2 are DFQATT and SNEGSKA (reference sequence). Trimming pared 5 bases from V and 3 bases from J, leaving 7 bases between. The CDR3 is 11 residues long. CDR3 sequence (DNA): TGCAGTGCTGGGCGGGACTATGGCTACACCTTC. Its translation is CSAGRDYGYTF.

V usage is TRBV9 and J usage is TRBJ1-2; TRBD1 might be the D (5 bases). Per the germline V gene, CDR1 is SGDLS and CDR2 is YYNGEE. The V end lost 4 bases, the J end lost 8 bases, and 9 bases lay between the germline ends. The CDR3 is 11 residues long. CDR3 DNA sequence: TGTGCCAGCAGCCCAGGGTCGGGCTACACCTTC. Protein product: CASSPGSGYTF.

DNA of the CDR3: TGCAGCGTCGCTCGGGGACCGAACTCCTACGAGCAGTACTTC. This translates into CSVARGPNSYEQYF. This chain uses TRBV29-1 with TRBJ2-7; the D gene could be TRBD1 or TRBD2 (5 bases each). V lost 6 bases and J lost 0, with 15 bases in between. Germline assignment: CDR1 SQVTM and CDR2 ANQGSEA. This CDR3 has 14 amino acids.